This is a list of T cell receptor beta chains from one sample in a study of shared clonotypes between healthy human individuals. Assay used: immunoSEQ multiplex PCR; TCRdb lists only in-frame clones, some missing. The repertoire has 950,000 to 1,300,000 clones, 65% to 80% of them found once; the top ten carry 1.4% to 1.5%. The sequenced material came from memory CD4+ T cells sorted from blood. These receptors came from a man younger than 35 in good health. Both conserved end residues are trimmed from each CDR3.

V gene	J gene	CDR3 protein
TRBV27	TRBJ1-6	ASSLAWADNSPLH
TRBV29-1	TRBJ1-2	SVRTGVNYGYT
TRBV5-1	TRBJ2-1	ASSFNFGTGGNEQF
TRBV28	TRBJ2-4	ASSPRQLAKNIQY
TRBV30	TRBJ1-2	AWSRYRDVFRGYT
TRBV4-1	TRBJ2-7	ASSPAGFNYGQY
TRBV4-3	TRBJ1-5	ASSQVWQGTQPQH
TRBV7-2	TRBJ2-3	ASSLSPSPDTQY
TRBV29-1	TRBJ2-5	SVVWGAETQY
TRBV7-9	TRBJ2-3	ASSHDRVSTDTQY
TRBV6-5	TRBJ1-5	ASSGKGNSNQPQH
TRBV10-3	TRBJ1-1	AISESPGPTEAF
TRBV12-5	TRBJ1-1	AGIQGRPTEAF
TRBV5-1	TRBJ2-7	ASSVGGTPYEQY
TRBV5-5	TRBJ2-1	ASSFGTSGRDNEQF
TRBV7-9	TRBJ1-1	ASSLSQGRTEAF
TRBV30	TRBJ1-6	AWKALPYNSPLH
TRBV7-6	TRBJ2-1	ASSLGGLAGNEQF
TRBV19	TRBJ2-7	ASSILLAGYDEQY
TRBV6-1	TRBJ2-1	ASSVGTGGLMGEQF
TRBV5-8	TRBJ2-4	ASNLKTLAKNIQY
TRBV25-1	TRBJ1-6	ASSDLGSPLH
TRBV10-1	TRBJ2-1	ASSSSGQTNEQF
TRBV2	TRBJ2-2	ATSMAGANTGELF
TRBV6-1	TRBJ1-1	ASSERGTEAF
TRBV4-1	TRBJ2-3	ASSHPFTTGENTQY
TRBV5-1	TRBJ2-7	ASTRGSGGVEQY
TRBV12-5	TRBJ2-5	ASGFAGTQY
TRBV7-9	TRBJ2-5	ASSPPPRTQETQY
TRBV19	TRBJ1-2	ASKQSGTGYGYT
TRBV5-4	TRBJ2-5	ASSSGQEDQETQY
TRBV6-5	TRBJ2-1	ASRGNNEQF
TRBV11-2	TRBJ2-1	ASSIRTGPHGQF
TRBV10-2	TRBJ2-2	ASGQGGATGELF
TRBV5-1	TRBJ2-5	ASRGLAGEETQY
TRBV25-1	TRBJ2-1	ASSSRGGRSSYNEQF
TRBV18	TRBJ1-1	ASSPPQGGNTEAF
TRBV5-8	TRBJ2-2	ASSSGGWDTGELF
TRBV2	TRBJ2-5	ASSDSSVQETQY
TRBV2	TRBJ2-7	ASRRSGLTYEQY
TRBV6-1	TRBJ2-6	ASSELALGANVLT
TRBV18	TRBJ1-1	ASSLKAPGRTF
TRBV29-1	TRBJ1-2	SVARAGGYT
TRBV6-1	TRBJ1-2	ASSEGGGVGYGYT
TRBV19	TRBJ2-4	ASTSSGLAKNIQY
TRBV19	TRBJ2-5	ASSPGAPQETQY
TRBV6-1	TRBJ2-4	ASSVELAGVEY
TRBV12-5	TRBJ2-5	AFGLELTGRETQY
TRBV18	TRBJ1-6	ASSPMGRGENSPLH
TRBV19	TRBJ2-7	ASSIRSHGSYEQY
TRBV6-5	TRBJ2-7	ASSPGTGVYEQY
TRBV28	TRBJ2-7	ASSTRDRVG
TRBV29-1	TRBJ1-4	SVGESGQGNEKLF
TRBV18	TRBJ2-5	ASSPKSGQETQY
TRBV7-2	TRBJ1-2	ASSLVWEYGYT